This is a list of T cell receptor beta chains from one sample in a study of blood T cell repertoires in COVID-19. The repertoire was sequenced with immunoSEQ multiplex PCR; TCRdb's copy has only in-frame clones and lacks some. The sample has some 150,000 clones; around 90% are singletons. The sequenced sample consisted of peripheral blood. Receptor source: a human donor in a cohort sampled during active COVID-19. CDR3s include the opening cysteine and the closing phenylalanine or tryptophan. A D gene is named only where the DNA matches it firmly. Where a row states a size, it is once, few, many or the class of an expanded clone; other rows omit it.

v_call	j_call	d_call	clone_size	cdr3_nt	cdr3_aa
TRBV27	TRBJ2-7	TRBD1	-	TGTGCCAGCAGGAGGGGACAGGGCGGCGAGCAGTACTTC	CASRRGQGGEQYF
TRBV3-1/TRBV3-2	TRBJ2-1	TRBD1	-	TGTGCCAGCAGCCTCGGGACAGGGCCAAATCCAGACTACAATGAGCAGTTCTTC	CASSLGTGPNPDYNEQFF
TRBV5-1	TRBJ1-5	TRBD1	-	TGCGCCAGCAGCCCGGGTTGGACAGGGAGCAATCAGCCCCAGCATTTT	CASSPGWTGSNQPQHF
TRBV2	TRBJ1-2	-	-	TGTGCCAGCCATGACGAAACAGATAATTTGAATGGCTACACCTTC	CASHDETDNLNGYTF
TRBV4-2	TRBJ1-6	-	few	TGTGCCAGCAGCCAAGCAAGTAGACAGAATTCACCCCTCCACTTT	CASSQASRQNSPLHF
TRBV6-5	TRBJ1-1	TRBD1	-	TGTGCCAGCAGTTCTCCGGGACAGGGAATGGAAGCTTTCTTT	CASSSPGQGMEAFF
TRBV5-1	TRBJ1-1	-	many	TGCGCCAGCAGGGAAATACCGGGGGTTGGTACTGAAGCTTTCTTT	CASREIPGVGTEAFF
TRBV28	TRBJ1-5	TRBD1	few	TGTGCCAGCACCCGGACAGGGAGGAATCTCAATCAGCCCCAGCATTTT	CASTRTGRNLNQPQHF
TRBV2	TRBJ1-2	TRBD1	few	TGTGCCAGCAGTGGTGAGGGGGCTAATGGCTACACCTTC	CASSGEGANGYTF
TRBV6-2/TRBV6-3	TRBJ2-5	TRBD2	-	TGTGCCAGCAGCGGACTAGCGGGGGGGATATTAGAGACCCAGTACTTC	CASSGLAGGILETQYF
TRBV18	TRBJ1-2	TRBD1	few	TGTGCCAGCTCACCGATGCCTAATACAGGGGGCAAAAACTATGGCTACACCTTC	CASSPMPNTGGKNYGYTF
TRBV7-9	TRBJ2-1	-	-	TGTGCCAGCAGCTTAGAGGGACTTAACAATGAGCAGTTCTTC	CASSLEGLNNEQFF
TRBV18	TRBJ2-4	-	-	TGTGCCAGCTCACCACTGACGGCGGGCAAAAACATTCAGTACTTC	CASSPLTAGKNIQYF
TRBV7-4	TRBJ2-7	-	-	TGTGCCAGCAGCCCCCGGGGGGCGCAGCGGTACGAGCAGTACTTC	CASSPRGAQRYEQYF
TRBV12-3/TRBV12-4	TRBJ1-1	-	-	TGTGCCAGCAGTTTAGCGACATACCGAGCTTTCTTT	CASSLATYRAFF
TRBV19	TRBJ2-2	-	-	TGTGCCAGTAGTCGGGAGGGGGCCTCCACCGGGGAGCTGTTTTTT	CASSREGASTGELFF
TRBV4-1	TRBJ2-7	-	-	TGCGCCAGCAGCCAAGATAAACGGGACGAGCAGTACTTC	CASSQDKRDEQYF
TRBV12-3/TRBV12-4	TRBJ1-2	-	-	TGTGCCAGCAGTTTGGACCAGGGGGGCTACACCTTC	CASSLDQGGYTF
TRBV6-1	TRBJ2-3	TRBD2	once	TGTGCCAGCAGTGACCAAGGACTAGCTAACCCTTATACGCAGTATTTT	CASSDQGLANPYTQYF
TRBV20-1	TRBJ2-3	-	-	TGCAGTGCTAGTAAACGGGAGACTGTAGATACGCAGTATTTT	CSASKRETVDTQYF
TRBV28	TRBJ1-1	-	-	TGTGCCAGCAGTTTATTTAGCCCCGGGGACACTGAAGCTTTCTTT	CASSLFSPGDTEAFF
TRBV7-2	TRBJ1-1	-	-	TGTGCCAGCAGTATAGGGGGGGGACGGACGAACACTGAAGCTTTCTTT	CASSIGGGRTNTEAFF
TRBV28	TRBJ2-3	-	-	TGTGCCACCACAACGGCGGGTTTCACAGATACGCAGTATTTT	CATTTAGFTDTQYF
TRBV19	TRBJ1-2	-	few	TGTGCCAGTAGTATTCAGGGAAATTATGGCTACACCTTC	CASSIQGNYGYTF
TRBV5-1	TRBJ1-4	-	-	TGCGCCAGCAGCTTGGTCGGAATCGGGGGGTCGGCTAATGAAAAACTGTTTTTT	CASSLVGIGGSANEKLFF
TRBV19	TRBJ2-7	-	-	TGTGCCAGTAGTATTGAGCTAACCTACGAGCAGTACTTC	CASSIELTYEQYF
TRBV10-2	TRBJ2-5	TRBD2	once	TGCGCCAGCAGTGAGCGAGGGATAGCGGGAGCAAGTGTCCAGTACTTC	CASSERGIAGASVQYF
TRBV5-1	TRBJ1-1	TRBD1	-	TGCGCCAGCAGCATGGGGGTCACTACAGGGGGCGGTGCTTTCTTT	CASSMGVTTGGGAFF
TRBV7-7	TRBJ2-2	-	-	TGTGCTAGCAGCCCAGCCTCCCGGACAACAACCGGGGAGCTGTTTTTT	CASSPASRTTTGELFF